The 26 T cell receptor beta chains presented below share a single source sample, sequenced in a study of identical twins. TCRdb re-analysed the 5' RACE reads in MiXCR, keeping a single row per CDR3 protein. The repertoire has roughly 540,000 distinct CDR3 sequences, about 20% of them found once; the top ten carry around 0.91%. The same sample was also studied in work on T cells expressing NK-cell markers.

The specimen sequenced was CD4+ T cells sorted from blood. Receptors originate from a woman younger than 30 in good health.

This clonotype was recorded a few times. The gene calls are TRBV7-3 and TRBJ2-2; D is uncertain. This CDR3 contains 14 residues. CDR1 and CDR2 (germline): SGHTA, FQGTGA. V lost 3 bases, J lost 0 bases, and 5 bases lay in between. The CDR3 DNA follows: TGTGCCAGCAGCTTTAACGCGAACACCGGGGAGCTGTTTTTT. This translates into CASSFNANTGELFF.

This clonotype was counted only a few times. V gene TRBV7-9 combines with J gene TRBJ1-1, with a weak D call TRBD1 (6 bases). The germline V and J ends were trimmed by 5 bases and 0 bases, with 7 bases remaining between them. The CDR3 has 13 amino acids. The germline V gene has CDR1 SEHNR and CDR2 FQNEAQ (reference sequence). CDR3 coding DNA: TGTGCCAGCAGCGCAGGGGTGAACACTGAAGCTTTCTTT. It translates to CASSAGVNTEAFF.

This chain uses TRBV2 with TRBJ2-7, with 7 bases that match TRBD2. Germline V gene data show CDR1 as SNHLY and CDR2 as FYNNEI. V shed 6 bases, J shed 6 bases, and the junction held 5 bases outside the gene matches. The CDR3 has 12 amino acids. The CDR3 DNA follows: TGTGCCAGCAGAAAGACTAGCCCCGAGCAGTACTTC. Translating gives CASRKTSPEQYF.

This clonotype was seen only a few times. The V call is TRBV5-5, the J call TRBJ1-1, with D hard to call. Germline loops: CDR1 SGHKS, CDR2 YYEKEE (reference sequence). The CDR3 spans 14 residues. V lost 4 bases and J 4 bases, leaving 14 bases between the germline ends. In DNA form, the CDR3 reads TGTGCCAGCAGCCCGCCCCAAATCGGCACTGAAGCTTTCTTT. Translating it yields CASSPPQIGTEAFF. Full variable domain (outside the CDR3, taken from reference TRBV5-5 and TRBJ1-1): DAGVTQSPTHLIKTRGQQVTLRCSPISGHKSVSWYQQVLGQGPQFIFQYYEKEERGRGNFPDRFSARQFPNYSSELNVNALLLGDSALYLCASSPPQIGTEAFFGQGTRLTVV.

The table lists this clonotype with many counts. J is TRBJ1-1 and V is TRBV7-2; no clear D gene. V was shortened by 3 bases and J by 4 bases, with 9 bases between the two germline ends. Germline CDR1 reads SGHTA; CDR2 reads FQGNSA. This CDR3 has 13 residues. The CDR3 sequence is CASSLPGATEAFF. The CDR3 DNA sequence: TGTGCCAGCAGCTTGCCGGGAGCCACTGAAGCTTTCTTT.

This sequence joins TRBV29-1 and TRBJ2-7; 8 nucleotides agree with TRBD1. The CDR3 spans 17 residues. Trimming cost V 6 bases and J 2 bases; bases outside gene matches: 18. Germline CDR1 SQVTM, CDR2 ANQGSEA. Here the CDR3 DNA reads TGCAGCGTCCGCTCCGGAGCCGGAGGACAGGGTCCCTACGAGCAGTACTTC. This codes for CSVRSGAGGQGPYEQYF.

CDR3 nucleotides: TGTGCCAGCAGTCAGACTGGTACCAAAAACATTCAGTACTTC. Translation: CASSQTGTKNIQYF. V gene TRBV12-3 or TRBV12-4 combines with J gene TRBJ2-4; D remains unclear. There are 14 residues in the CDR3. Trimming removed 5 bases at V and 2 bases at J, with 10 bases between.

The rearrangement uses TRBV12-3 or TRBV12-4 and TRBJ2-5; a weak D match, TRBD1 (6 bases). The length of the CDR3 is 14 residues. V was cut by 9 bases and J by 4 bases, with 18 bases left in between. For the CDR3, the DNA is TGTGCCAGTCATTACAGGGACCGGGGAGAGACCCAGTACTTC. Translated: CASHYRDRGETQYF.

This chain connects TRBV5-1 to TRBJ2-7; 8 positions match TRBD2. Germline CDR1 reads SGHRS; CDR2 reads YFSETQ. Losses at the gene ends were 0 bases for V and 2 bases for J; bases not matched to a gene: 7. CDR3 size: 16 residues. The CDR3 is CASSLDPGGLTYEQYF. The CDR3 DNA follows: TGCGCCAGCAGCTTGGATCCGGGAGGGCTAACCTACGAGCAGTACTTC.

V usage is TRBV6-1 and J usage is TRBJ2-1, with D possibly TRBD1 on 6 matching bases. CDR3 length: 16 amino acids. V was trimmed by 5 bases and J by 0 bases, leaving 14 bases between them. CDR1 MNHNS and CDR2 SASEGT come from the germline V gene. CDR3 coding DNA: TGTGCCAGCAGTCTTACAGGGCTGAGCTCCTACAATGAGCAGTTCTTC. Encoded protein: CASSLTGLSSYNEQFF.

The genes are TRBV7-9 and TRBJ2-3; 7 bases are a match to TRBD1. In germline, CDR1 is SEHNR, CDR2 FQNEAQ (reference sequence). V was clipped by 5 bases and J by 4 bases; unmatched bases: 9. The CDR3 covers 15 residues. CDR3 nucleotide sequence: TGTGCCAGCAGCCGCCTGACAGGGATCGCAGATACGCAGTATTTT. This encodes CASSRLTGIADTQYF.

This clonotype was counted at least ten times. The chain joins TRBV6-6 to TRBJ1-2, with D possibly TRBD1 on 5 matching bases. Trimming shortened V by 2 bases and J by 10 bases, and 14 bases separated the two germline ends. The germline V gene has CDR1 MNHNY and CDR2 SVGAGI (reference sequence). The CDR3 sequence is 13 residues long. The CDR3 nucleotides are TGTGCCAGCAGTTACGGCGGGGACGACAACTACACCTTC. It yields the protein CASSYGGDDNYTF.

Only a few counts were recorded for this clonotype. CDR3 coding DNA: TGTGCCAGCAGTTTATCGAGAGGACGGATGACCTACAATGAGCAGTTCTTC. This codes for CASSLSRGRMTYNEQFF. The gene calls are TRBV27 and TRBJ2-1; D unresolved. Trimming removed 0 bases from V and 2 bases from J, with 14 bases in between. Germline V gene lookup returns CDR1 MNHEY and CDR2 SMNVEV (reference sequence). This CDR3 is built from 17 residues.

A few counts support this clonotype. The J gene is TRBJ2-4, the V gene TRBV5-1; D gene unclear. The V gene's germline CDR1 is SGHRS and CDR2 YFSETQ. The CDR3 spans 14 residues. Deletions cut 0 bases from V and 6 bases from J, with 10 bases between. CDR3: CASSLGVVGNIQYF. CDR3 sequence (DNA): TGCGCCAGCAGCTTGGGGGTGGTTGGAAACATTCAGTACTTC. The whole variable domain, remainder taken from reference TRBV5-1 and TRBJ2-4, is KAGVTQTPRYLIKTRGQQVTLSCSPISGHRSVSWYQQTPGQGLQFLFEYFSETQRNKGNFPGRFSGRQFSNSRSEMNVSTLELGDSALYLCASSLGVVGNIQYFGAGTRLSVL.

This chain uses TRBV18 with TRBJ2-7, with D tentatively TRBD2 (6 bases). This CDR3 has 14 amino acids. V gave up 3 bases and J gave up 2 bases, with 11 bases separating them. CDR1 KGHSH and CDR2 LQKENI come from the germline V gene. The CDR3 region has the DNA TGTGCCAGCTCACCCCTAGCGACCCCCTACGAGCAGTACTTC. Protein product: CASSPLATPYEQYF.

This clonotype was found many times. The V and J genes are TRBV20-1 and TRBJ2-1; TRBD2 is a possible D gene (5 bases). Germline CDR1 is DFQATT and CDR2 is SNEGSKA (reference sequence). The CDR3 has 14 amino acids. V lost 5 bases and J 4 bases, leaving 15 bases between the germline ends. The CDR3 protein is CSALLVRGYNEQFF. DNA for the CDR3: TGCAGTGCTTTACTAGTACGAGGATACAATGAGCAGTTCTTC.

The CDR3 DNA sequence: TGTGCCAGCAGGCCGGGACTTCGGAACACCGGGGAGCTGTTTTTT. This sequence encodes CASRPGLRNTGELFF. The chain combines TRBV5-8 with TRBJ2-2; tentatively, D is TRBD2 (6 bases). Germline V gene sequence: CDR1 SGHTS, CDR2 YDEGEE. CDR3 size: 15 residues. V was cut by 5 bases and J by 1 base, with 12 bases left in between.

This chain links TRBV6-1 with TRBJ2-7; D may be TRBD2 (6 bases). The germline V gene has CDR1 MNHNS and CDR2 SASEGT. The CDR3 runs 15 residues. With 7 bases removed from V and 1 base from J, the gap between germline ends came to 17 bases. CDR3 protein: CASTPVADGSYEQYF. CDR3 nucleotide sequence: TGTGCCAGCACTCCCGTAGCGGATGGGTCCTACGAGCAGTACTTC.

This clonotype showed up just a few times. The chain recombines TRBV2 with TRBJ2-1, with D hard to call. The CDR3 has 11 amino acids. V was trimmed by 7 bases and J by 7 bases, leaving 8 bases between them. Germline V CDR1 and CDR2: SNHLY, FYNNEI. The CDR3 sequence is CASMEFNEQFF. CDR3 nucleotides: TGTGCCAGCATGGAATTTAATGAGCAGTTCTTC.

Only a few counts were recorded for this clonotype. V usage is TRBV6-5 and J usage is TRBJ2-3; D remains ambiguous. The germline V gene has CDR1 MNHEY and CDR2 SVGAGI. CDR3 length: 13 amino acids. The ends were cut back, 3 bases at V and 0 bases at J, with 4 bases in the middle. The CDR3 protein is CASSYFSTDTQYF. The CDR3, as DNA: TGTGCCAGCAGTTATTTCAGCACAGATACGCAGTATTTT.

This clonotype has more than one count but fewer than ten. CDR3 region: CASSRQDSYEQYF. The CDR3, as DNA: TGTGCCAGCAGCCGACAGGACTCCTACGAGCAGTACTTC. The V gene is TRBV7-2, the J gene TRBJ2-7, with D possibly being TRBD1 (6 bases). The V and J ends lost 5 bases and 0 bases respectively, with 8 bases between them. The CDR3 extends over 13 amino acids. CDR1 SGHTA and CDR2 FQGNSA come from the germline V gene.

The V call is TRBV9, the J call TRBJ2-5; 7 positions agree with TRBD2. CDR3 size: 15 residues. Germline lookup yields CDR1 SGDLS and CDR2 YYNGEE. With 4 bases clipped from V and 5 bases from J, the junction kept 11 bases outside the gene matches. The CDR3 region has the DNA TGTGCCAGCAGCCCCAGACTAGCCTCCGGGGAGACCCAGTACTTC. Protein: CASSPRLASGETQYF. The full variable domain, its missing parts supplied by reference TRBV9 and TRBJ2-5, is DSGVTQTPKHLITATGQRVTLRCSPRSGDLSVYWYQQSLDQGLQFLIQYYNGEERAKGNILERFSAQQFPDLHSELNLSSLELGDSALYFCASSPRLASGETQYFGPGTRLLVL.

This clonotype has at least ten counts. The rearrangement links TRBV20-1 to TRBJ2-1, with 8 bases aligning to TRBD1. This CDR3 contains 15 residues. V gave up 6 bases and J gave up 0 bases; unmatched junction bases: 7. Germline CDR1 reads DFQATT; CDR2 reads SNEGSKA (reference sequence). CDR3 sequence: CSADGQGVSYNEQFF. The DNA for the CDR3 is TGCAGTGCAGATGGACAGGGCGTCTCCTACAATGAGCAGTTCTTC.

In this sample, this clonotype turned up many times. This rearrangement joins TRBV29-1 to TRBJ2-7; D unclear. The CDR3 contains 14 residues. The V end was cut by 7 bases, the J end by 3 bases, with 19 bases between. Per germline, CDR1 SQVTM and CDR2 ANQGSEA. The DNA for the CDR3 is TGCAGCGAAGGTGGGGAACTCTCGGACTACGAGCAGTACTTC. It codes for CSEGGELSDYEQYF.

The chain combines TRBV6-2 or TRBV6-3 with TRBJ2-3, with a tentative D call TRBD2 (6 bases). This CDR3 has 15 residues. Germline CDR1 reads MNHEY; CDR2 reads SVGEGT. Between the trimmed V and J ends, which lost 2 bases and 2 bases, there was a span of 11 bases. CDR3 sequence: CASSYHAGSTDTQYF. CDR3 coding DNA: TGTGCCAGCAGTTACCATGCGGGGTCCACAGATACGCAGTATTTT.

The rearrangement uses TRBV18 and TRBJ2-7, with a possible D match to TRBD2 (7 bases). This CDR3 is built from 15 residues. The germline V and J ends were trimmed by 1 base and 6 bases, with 16 bases remaining between them. Per germline, CDR1 KGHSH and CDR2 LQKENI. CDR3 coding DNA: TGTGCCAGCTCACCACGGACAGCGGGATGGCTCGAGCAGTACTTC. It translates to CASSPRTAGWLEQYF.